This T cell receptor beta chain was recovered during a study of shared clonotypes between healthy human individuals. At the level of the study: Donors had three CD4 naive, three CD4 memory, two CD8 naive and one CD8 memory plate apiece. Whole-study findings and limits: Compared with clonotypes that all four donors shared, non-shared clonotypes had lower generation probabilities.

As concerns this clone: What it recognizes is unknown.

TCRdb keeps only in-frame clones here, not all; method: immunoSEQ multiplex PCR. The sample records just over 2,000,000 clones, 85% to 95% being singletons. This TCR came from a young man in good health. The specimen sequenced was naive CD4+ T cells sorted from blood. Subset meaning: CD45RA+ positively selected.

The CDR3 sequence: CASSLEGTVSQPQHF. The CDR3 DNA reads as TGCGCCAGCAGCTTGGAGGGGACGGTCTCTCAGCCCCAGCATTTT. The chain is built from TRBV5-1 and TRBJ1-5, with D maybe TRBD1 (5 bases). The CDR3 has 15 residues. The germline V gene has CDR1 SGHRS and CDR2 YFSETQ. Trimming left V 0 bases short and J 6 bases short, with 13 bases between.